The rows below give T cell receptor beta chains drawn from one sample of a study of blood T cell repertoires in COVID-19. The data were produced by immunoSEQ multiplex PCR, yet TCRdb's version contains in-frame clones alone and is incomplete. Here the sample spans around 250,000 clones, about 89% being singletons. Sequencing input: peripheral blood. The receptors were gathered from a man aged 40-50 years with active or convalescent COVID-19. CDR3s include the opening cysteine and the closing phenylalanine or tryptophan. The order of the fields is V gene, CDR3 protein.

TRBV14	CASSPPPSRGSSYNEQFF
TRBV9	CASNLAGEGYEQYF
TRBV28	CASRRRQGHQPQHF
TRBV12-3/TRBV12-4	CASSYSTEAFF
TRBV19	CASMSDSDLKQYF
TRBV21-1	CASSKAFQFHQPQHF
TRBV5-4	CASSNRQGADGYTF
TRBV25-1	CASSDGQGRLAVAFF
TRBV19	CASDTGTGEGKLFF
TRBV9	CASSPGLTTEAFF
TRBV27	CASSLRGYEPQHF
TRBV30	CAWSTPGLAGGPHGYEQYF
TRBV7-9	CASSLGLDSSSGNTIYF
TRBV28	CASSFPANQPQHF
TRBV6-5	CASSYQGGASYGYTF
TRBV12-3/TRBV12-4	CASSIGGGEAFF
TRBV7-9	CASSLDRGAYEQYF
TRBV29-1	CSAHVGGRAEAFF
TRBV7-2	CASSPGQGIRETQYF
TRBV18	CASSPPTGHPYEQYF
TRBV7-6	CASSRDRVGSYNEQFF
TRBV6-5	CASSSLVDQPQHF
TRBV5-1	CASSSTGNIQYF